Below, 24 T cell receptor beta chains from the same sample are listed, as sequenced in a study of blood T cell repertoires in COVID-19. This table comes from immunoSEQ multiplex PCR, and its TCRdb copy is limited to in-frame clones, with some not included. Found here are about 190,000 clones, around nine tenths of them singletons; the top ten hold approximately 5.6%. Sequencing was done on a sample of peripheral blood. The receptors were sampled from a woman aged 40-49 years who had recovered from COVID-19.

This clone was seen just once. This CDR3 is CASSELGDKNYGYTF. The DNA of the CDR3 is TGTGCCAGCAGTGAACTTGGGGACAAGAACTATGGCTACACCTTC. The chain joins TRBV2 to TRBJ1-2; maybe TRBD1 (6 bases). The CDR3 has 15 residues. V was pared by 2 bases and J by 2 bases, with 12 bases between. CDR1 and CDR2 (germline): SNHLY, FYNNEI.

The chain links TRBV28 to TRBJ2-7; TRBD2 aligns across 8 bases. Trimming cost V 5 bases and J 7 bases; bases outside gene matches: 16. The germline gives CDR1 MDHEN, CDR2 SYDVKM. CDR3 size: 16 residues. DNA of the CDR3: TGTGCCAGCAGTCCTCTTAGCGGGGCCAATCATTTGGAGCAGTACTTC. It is translated as CASSPLSGANHLEQYF.

The sample holds one count of this clone. The CDR3 DNA reads TGTGCCTGGAGCGAACTAGCGGGCCCCTACAATGAGCAGTTCTTC. Amino acid sequence: CAWSELAGPYNEQFF. The chain couples TRBV30 to TRBJ2-1, with 9 bases lining up with TRBD2. This CDR3 spans 15 amino acids. V shed 3 bases and J 2 bases; nucleotides not matched to a gene: 5. The germline V gene has CDR1 GTSNPN and CDR2 SVGIG (reference sequence).

The V call is TRBV5-4, the J call TRBJ1-1; D is possibly TRBD1 (6 bases). V gave up 0 bases and J gave up 0 bases, with 12 bases separating them. This CDR3 spans 16 amino acids. From germline, CDR1 is SGHNT and CDR2 YYREEE (reference sequence). The CDR3 region has the DNA TGTGCCAGCAGCTTGGCCAGAACAGGGATGAACACTGAAGCTTTCTTT. Protein product: CASSLARTGMNTEAFF.

The chain carries TRBV5-1 and TRBJ2-7, with 8 nucleotides matching TRBD1. Germline V gene data show CDR1 as SGHRS and CDR2 as YFSETQ. The V gene end was trimmed by 4 bases and the J gene end by 0 bases; junction bases not matched to a gene: 6. The CDR3 consists of 15 residues. CDR3 nucleotide sequence: TGCGCCAGCAGCGGCGGACAGGGAAGCTCCTACGAGCAGTACTTC. Protein sequence: CASSGGQGSSYEQYF.

J is TRBJ2-7 and V is TRBV27; TRBD2 matches 13 bases. The trim removed 2 bases at V and 4 bases at J, leaving 11 bases unmatched. Germline CDR1 is MNHEY and CDR2 is SMNVEV (reference sequence). The CDR3 has 18 amino acids. The chain's CDR3 is CASSLGGLAGPGLYEQYF. The CDR3 bases are TGTGCCAGCAGTTTAGGGGGACTAGCGGGACCGGGTTTGTACGAGCAGTACTTC.

The V and J genes are TRBV5-1 and TRBJ2-7, with 7 nucleotides matching TRBD1. V was clipped by 3 bases and J by 1 base; unmatched bases: 13. The CDR3 runs 17 residues. Germline CDR1 SGHRS, CDR2 YFSETQ. CDR3 residues: CASSYGTATQQSYEQYF. The CDR3 nucleotides read TGCGCCAGCAGCTACGGGACAGCGACTCAACAATCCTACGAGCAGTACTTC.

The chain joins TRBV27 to TRBJ1-6, with a possible D match to TRBD1 (6 bases). Germline-derived CDR1 and CDR2 are MNHEY and SMNVEV (reference sequence). Trimming removed 5 bases at V and 10 bases at J, with 24 bases between. This CDR3 has 17 amino acids. The CDR3 DNA follows: TGTGCCAGCAGTCCCCTAGGGCAAGGGGGTAATAGCTCACCCCTCCACTTT. Translating gives CASSPLGQGGNSSPLHF.

The chain employs TRBV27 and TRBJ1-2; the match to TRBD1 covers 9 bases. This CDR3 is built from 18 residues. V was clipped by 6 bases and J by 7 bases; unmatched bases: 21. Germline CDR1 and CDR2: MNHEY and SMNVEV (reference sequence). CDR3 nucleotides: TGTGCCAGCAGCCTCCTGGCGGGACAGGGTCTCAGAGGAAGTGGCTACACCTTC. Encoded protein: CASSLLAGQGLRGSGYTF.

This clone came up once. In nucleotides, the CDR3 is TGTGCACCCCCCGTTTACAGGGTCGTTGGCTACACCTTC. This translates into CAPPVYRVVGYTF. The rearrangement links TRBV3-1 (or the pseudogene TRBV3-2) to TRBJ1-2; maybe TRBD1 (6 bases). Per germline, CDR1 LGHDT and CDR2 YNNKEL (reference sequence). This CDR3 is built from 13 residues.

V usage is TRBV4-1 and J usage is TRBJ2-7, with TRBD2 as a possible D gene (6 bases). The V gene lost 4 bases and the J gene lost 4 bases, with 29 bases spanning the gap. Germline V gives CDR1 MGHRA, CDR2 YSYEKL. The CDR3 is made up of 19 amino acids. The DNA of the CDR3 is TGCGCCAGCAGCCCGCCCCCAGGGAATACCCCTCCCCGGGGGTACGAGCAGTACTTC. Translated: CASSPPPGNTPPRGYEQYF.

V is TRBV19 and J is TRBJ1-1, with 8 bases lining up with TRBD1. V trimming: 9 bases; J trimming: 5 bases; junction bases outside the gene matches: 11. The CDR3 totals 14 residues. Germline V gene sequence: CDR1 LNHDA, CDR2 SQIVND (reference sequence). CDR3 residues: CASQGRTGGTEAFF. In nucleotides, the CDR3 is TGTGCCAGCCAGGGGCGAACAGGGGGAACTGAAGCTTTCTTT.

CDR3 sequence: CASSLTGGRGNQPQHF. The CDR3 bases are TGTGCCAGTAGTTTGACAGGGGGCAGAGGAAATCAGCCCCAGCATTTT. The chain is built from TRBV19 and TRBJ1-5; 10 bases are a match to TRBD1. With 5 bases clipped from V and 4 bases from J, the junction kept 8 bases outside the gene matches. Germline CDR1 reads LNHDA; CDR2 reads SQIVND (reference sequence). The CDR3 length is 16 residues.

The V and J genes are TRBV3-1 (or the pseudogene TRBV3-2) and TRBJ2-5; D unclear. The length of the CDR3 is 15 residues. Per the germline V gene, CDR1 is LGHDT and CDR2 is YNNKEL (reference sequence). Trimming pared 1 base from V and 5 bases from J, leaving 14 bases between. CDR3 amino acids: CASSQVLTPRETQYF. For the CDR3, the DNA is TGTGCCAGCAGCCAAGTCTTAACCCCACGGGAGACCCAGTACTTC.

The V gene is TRBV12-3 or TRBV12-4, the J gene TRBJ1-2, with 9 bases fitting TRBD1. V gave up 5 bases and J gave up 6 bases; unmatched junction bases: 4. The CDR3 totals 13 residues. The CDR3 sequence is CASSPDRGDGYTF. The CDR3 DNA sequence: TGTGCCAGCAGTCCGGACAGGGGCGATGGCTACACCTTC.

This clone has just a few counts. V gene TRBV5-1 combines with J gene TRBJ2-7; 8 bases agree with TRBD1. Per germline, CDR1 SGHRS and CDR2 YFSETQ. CDR3 length: 14 residues. With 3 bases clipped from V and 2 bases from J, the junction kept 4 bases outside the gene matches. The chain's CDR3 is CASSWGQDAYEQYF. The CDR3 nucleotides read TGCGCCAGCAGCTGGGGACAGGACGCCTACGAGCAGTACTTC.

This chain joins TRBV12-3 or TRBV12-4 and TRBJ2-2; 8 positions agree with TRBD2. V dropped 10 bases and J dropped 7; count of bases not matched to a gene: 8. The CDR3 extends over 13 amino acids. CDR3 loop: CANRAGEHGELFF. The CDR3 nucleotides read TGTGCCAACCGAGCGGGAGAGCACGGGGAGCTGTTTTTT.

CDR3 in amino acids: CASSPPGTPRETQYF. In DNA form, the CDR3 reads TGTGCCAGCTCACCACCCGGGACTCCTCGGGAGACCCAGTACTTC. V is TRBV18 and J is TRBJ2-5; D perhaps matches TRBD2 (6 bases). The ends were cut back, 0 bases at V and 5 bases at J, with 13 bases in the middle. CDR3 length: 15 residues. Germline V gene lookup returns CDR1 KGHSH and CDR2 LQKENI.

There are a few counts of this clone. CDR3 DNA sequence: TGTGCCAGTAGTATAAGGAGGGATCAGCCCCAGCATTTT. Its protein is CASSIRRDQPQHF. This chain connects TRBV19 to TRBJ1-5; unclear D gene. The V end lost 2 bases, the J end lost 5 bases, and 7 bases lay between the germline ends. The CDR3 has 13 amino acids. Germline values: CDR1 LNHDA, CDR2 SQIVND (reference sequence).

The rearrangement uses TRBV10-3 and TRBJ2-3; 9 bases fit TRBD2. CDR1 ENHRY and CDR2 SYGVKD come from the germline V gene. This CDR3 has 13 residues. Losses at the gene ends were 10 bases for V and 3 bases for J; bases not matched to a gene: 5. DNA for the CDR3: TGTGCCACGGCGGCGGGAGGGACAGATACGCAGTATTTT. Protein product: CATAAGGTDTQYF.

The chain employs TRBV11-3 and TRBJ2-1; 9 bases line up with TRBD1. J lost 2 bases, V lost 5 bases, and 7 bases had no gene match. CDR3 length: 16 residues. CDR1 and CDR2 (germline): SGHNT, YENEEA. The CDR3 protein is CASSPGTGNAYNEQFF. Here the CDR3 DNA reads TGTGCCAGCAGCCCTGGGACAGGGAATGCCTACAATGAGCAGTTCTTC.

This chain connects TRBV7-9 to TRBJ1-1; the D gene is possibly TRBD1 (5 bases). The CDR3 is 12 amino acids. Trimming cost V 5 bases and J 4 bases, with 8 bases left between them. The V gene's germline CDR1 is SEHNR and CDR2 FQNEAQ (reference sequence). The CDR3 DNA is TGTGCCAGCAGCCTGGACATCACTGAAGCTTTCTTT. Protein: CASSLDITEAFF. The full variable domain, in which reference TRBV7-9 and TRBJ1-1 provide the parts outside the CDR3, is DTGVSQNPRHKITKRGQNVTFRCDPISEHNRLYWYRQTLGQGPEFLTYFQNEAQLEKSRLLSDRFSAERPKGSFSTLEIQRTEQGDSAMYLCASSLDITEAFFGQGTRLTVV.

The chain uses TRBV27 and TRBJ2-5; perhaps TRBD1 as D (6 bases). The CDR3 loop spans 13 amino acids. The ends were cut back, 4 bases at V and 1 base at J, with 7 bases in the middle. Germline V gene lookup returns CDR1 MNHEY and CDR2 SMNVEV (reference sequence). CDR3 DNA: TGTGCCAGCAGTTGGACAGCCCAAGAGACCCAGTACTTC. The encoded protein is CASSWTAQETQYF.

This clone was seen a single time. The V and J genes are TRBV23-1 and TRBJ2-2, with D perhaps matching TRBD1 (6 bases). TRBV23-1 is labeled an ORF, and its function is uncertain. The germline V and J ends were trimmed by 4 bases and 6 bases, with 18 bases remaining between them. CDR3 length: 16 amino acids. The CDR3 sequence: CASSLRDNPGAGELFF. CDR3 coding DNA: TGCGCCAGCAGTCTACGGGACAACCCAGGCGCCGGGGAGCTGTTTTTT.